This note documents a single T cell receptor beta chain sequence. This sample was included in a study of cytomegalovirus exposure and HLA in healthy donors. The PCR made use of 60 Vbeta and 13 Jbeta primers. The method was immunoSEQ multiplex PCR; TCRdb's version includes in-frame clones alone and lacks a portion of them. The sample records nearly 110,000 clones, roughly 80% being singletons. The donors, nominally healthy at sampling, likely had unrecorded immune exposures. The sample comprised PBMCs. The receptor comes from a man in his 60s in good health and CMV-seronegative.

The DNA of the CDR3 is TGTGCCAGTAGCCCGGGTGAAAATCGACTGTTTTTT. Residues: CASSPGENRLFF. This chain connects TRBV19 to TRBJ1-4, with D uncertain. The germline V and J ends were trimmed by 6 bases and 13 bases, with 15 bases remaining between them. This CDR3 is 12 amino acids long. The germline CDR1 and CDR2 sequences are LNHDA and SQIVND (reference sequence).